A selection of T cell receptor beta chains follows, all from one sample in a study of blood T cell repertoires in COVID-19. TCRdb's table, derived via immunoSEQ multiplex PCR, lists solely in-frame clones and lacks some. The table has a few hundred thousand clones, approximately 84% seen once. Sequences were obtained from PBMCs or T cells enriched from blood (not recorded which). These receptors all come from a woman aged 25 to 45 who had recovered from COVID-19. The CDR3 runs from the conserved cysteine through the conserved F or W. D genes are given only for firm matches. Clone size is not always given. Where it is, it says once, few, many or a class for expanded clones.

TGTGCCACTACATTTAGCGGTCCTTCCTACAATGAGCAGTTCTTC | CATTFSGPSYNEQFF | TRBV19 | - | TRBJ2-1 | -
TGTGCCAGCAGTGAAGCTGGAGGGGCCTATGGCTACACCTTC | CASSEAGGAYGYTF | TRBV6-1 | - | TRBJ1-2 | -
TGTGCCAGCAGCCCCCACCCGACAGGGTACTCCTACGAGCAGTACTTC | CASSPHPTGYSYEQYF | TRBV13 | - | TRBJ2-7 | TRBD1
TGTGCCAGCAGCTATCTAGGGGCTGGTGGCTACACCTTC | CASSYLGAGGYTF | TRBV12-3/TRBV12-4 | few | TRBJ1-2 | -
TGTGCCAGCAGTCTCCAGGGTGCCCGCCGAAACATTCAGTACTTC | CASSLQGARRNIQYF | TRBV28 | once | TRBJ2-4 | -
TGTGCCAGCAGCTTAGCAGGAGGGGATGGCTACACCTTC | CASSLAGGDGYTF | TRBV7-9 | - | TRBJ1-2 | -
TGTGCCACTTCAGACAGGATGAACACTGAAGCTTTCTTT | CATSDRMNTEAFF | TRBV6-5 | - | TRBJ1-1 | -
TGTGCCAGCAGTTTAAGGTTCTTAGGAGATGAGCAGTTCTTC | CASSLRFLGDEQFF | TRBV28 | once | TRBJ2-1 | -
TGTGCCAGCAGCGGTCGACAGGGTGGCACTGAAGCTTTCTTT | CASSGRQGGTEAFF | TRBV5-4 | - | TRBJ1-1 | TRBD1
TGTGCCAGCAGTTCCTCTTCCTCGGGAGGAAGCAATCAGCCCCAGCATTTT | CASSSSSSGGSNQPQHF | TRBV6-2/TRBV6-3 | - | TRBJ1-5 | -
TGTGCCAGCAGTTTATCCCGCAGGGAAGGTTACGAGACCCAGTACTTC | CASSLSRREGYETQYF | TRBV27 | - | TRBJ2-5 | -
TGCGCCAGCAGCTTGGAAACTTCAGGCTACACCTTC | CASSLETSGYTF | TRBV5-1 | - | TRBJ1-2 | -
TGTGCCAGCAGCGCCGGGACAGGGGGCAGCTATGGCTACACCTTC | CASSAGTGGSYGYTF | TRBV7-6 | - | TRBJ1-2 | TRBD1
TGTGCCAGTAGTCCCTCAGACAGGTTTGCCTATGGCTACACCTTC | CASSPSDRFAYGYTF | TRBV19 | - | TRBJ1-2 | -
TGTGCCAGCAGCGTAGATACAGTAAATGAAAAACTGTTTTTT | CASSVDTVNEKLFF | TRBV9 | - | TRBJ1-4 | -
TGCGCCAGCAGCCAACTGGGCCCCCCGAAGAACACTGAAGCTTTCTTT | CASSQLGPPKNTEAFF | TRBV4-3 | - | TRBJ1-1 | -
TGTGCCAGCAGGCAAACTGGGAACACTGAAGCTTTCTTT | CASRQTGNTEAFF | TRBV14 | once | TRBJ1-1 | -
TGTGCCAGCAGAATAGAACAGGGGTATGGCTACACCTTC | CASRIEQGYGYTF | TRBV2 | - | TRBJ1-2 | TRBD1
TGTGCCAGCAGCACCTTACCGGGACAGGGATCCACAGATACGCAGTATTTT | CASSTLPGQGSTDTQYF | TRBV5-4 | - | TRBJ2-3 | TRBD1
TGTGCCAGTAGTGCTGAGGGGGCATCAGGGGCCAACGTCCTGACTTTC | CASSAEGASGANVLTF | TRBV19 | - | TRBJ2-6 | TRBD1
TGTGCCAGCAGCCCCCCCGGCGCGGGAGGGTTTGAAAAACTGTTTTTT | CASSPPGAGGFEKLFF | TRBV25-1 | - | TRBJ1-4 | -
TGCGCCAGCAGCCCTACCGCGGGGGGCAATCAGCCCCAGCATTTT | CASSPTAGGNQPQHF | TRBV5-1 | - | TRBJ1-5 | -
TGTGCCAGTAGTTCAACAGGGGTAGGCGGAAATCAGCCCCAGCATTTT | CASSSTGVGGNQPQHF | TRBV19 | once | TRBJ1-5 | TRBD1
TGTGCCAGCTCACCAGAACAGGGTATCTCTGGAAACACCATATATTTT | CASSPEQGISGNTIYF | TRBV18 | - | TRBJ1-3 | -
TGTGCCTCCAAAGGTCGGGAGCTTGGGGCTGAAGCTTTCTTT | CASKGRELGAEAFF | TRBV27 | - | TRBJ1-1 | -
TGTGCTAGTGGTTTAGATCGCCAGGCCCCGGAGACCCAGTACTTC | CASGLDRQAPETQYF | TRBV12-5 | - | TRBJ2-5 | -
TGTGCCAGCAGCACGGACAGGGGGAGATACGAGCAGTACTTC | CASSTDRGRYEQYF | TRBV28 | - | TRBJ2-7 | TRBD1
TGTGCCAGCAGCCAAGAGGGGACAGGGGAAGAGTATGGCTACACCTTC | CASSQEGTGEEYGYTF | TRBV7-9 | - | TRBJ1-2 | TRBD1
TGTGCCACCAGCAGAGATCGAGCGGCTTTCTTT | CATSRDRAAFF | TRBV15 | once | TRBJ1-1 | -
TGTGCCAGCAGCCTCGACAGGGTTCTAGGAGAGACCCAGTACTTC | CASSLDRVLGETQYF | TRBV6-5 | - | TRBJ2-5 | TRBD1
TGTGCCAGCCTTGCGGGTGGACTCTATGGCTACACCTTC | CASLAGGLYGYTF | TRBV28 | - | TRBJ1-2 | -
TGTGCCAGCTCACCACCGGGGTCGCGGGGTACTTACGAGCAGTACTTC | CASSPPGSRGTYEQYF | TRBV18 | - | TRBJ2-7 | -
TGTGCCAGCAGGACAGGATCTGAGCAGTACTTC | CASRTGSEQYF | TRBV2 | once | TRBJ2-7 | -